One sample yielded the 32 T cell receptor beta chains listed below, sequenced in a study of CD8 T cells in ankylosing spondylitis. In TCRdb, the 5' RACE reads were re-called with MiXCR into one record per CDR3 protein. Seen here are approximately 400,000 distinct CDR3 sequences, roughly 25% observed once, and the top ten hold roughly 1%. These TCRs' antigens remain unknown. Overall study results and limits: A TCR beta motif of 7 or 8 highly homologous variants appeared characteristic of ankylosing spondylitis blood.

The sample was blood, either unsorted or a sorted T cell fraction (not recorded which). These receptors were collected from a male donor with ankylosing spondylitis.

This sequence joins TRBV20-1 and TRBJ2-3; the match to TRBD2 covers 7 bases. V lost 0 bases to trimming and J lost 3 bases; unmatched junction nucleotides: 12. The CDR3 has 17 amino acids. Germline lookup yields CDR1 DFQATT and CDR2 SNEGSKA (reference sequence). CDR3: CSARDPSGRGGTDTQYF. CDR3 DNA: TGCAGTGCTAGAGATCCTAGCGGTCGGGGAGGGACAGATACGCAGTATTTT.

The chain links TRBV6-6 to TRBJ2-2, with no clear D. Germline V gene data show CDR1 as MNHNY and CDR2 as SVGAGI (reference sequence). With 4 bases removed from V and 9 bases from J, the gap between germline ends came to 9 bases. This CDR3 contains 12 residues. CDR3 residues: CASSSSGRELFF. The CDR3 DNA reads as TGTGCCAGCAGTTCCTCCGGCCGGGAGCTGTTTTTT.

This clonotype was counted between two and nine times. The rearrangement uses TRBV5-1 and TRBJ2-1; 12 bases are a match to TRBD2. Germline values: CDR1 SGHRS, CDR2 YFSETQ. This CDR3 region has 17 residues. Trimming took 3 bases from V and 0 from J; bases not matched to a gene: 4. This CDR3 is CASSSRTSGVSYNEQFF. The CDR3 DNA is TGCGCCAGCAGCTCCCGGACTAGCGGGGTCTCCTACAATGAGCAGTTCTTC.

In its sample, this clonotype was seen a few times. The rearrangement uses TRBV20-1 and TRBJ2-2; 11 bases map to TRBD2. The CDR3 loop spans 16 amino acids. Germline CDR1 reads DFQATT; CDR2 reads SNEGSKA (reference sequence). V shed 2 bases, J shed 3 bases, and the junction held 5 bases outside the gene matches. CDR3 loop: CSARPSGRPHTGELFF. As DNA, the CDR3 is TGCAGTGCTAGACCTAGCGGGAGGCCCCACACCGGGGAGCTGTTTTTT.

This clonotype has just a few counts. The CDR3 is CASSPRGSGRYNEQFF. The CDR3 bases are TGTGCCAGCAGCCCAAGGGGTAGCGGGAGATACAATGAGCAGTTCTTC. V usage is TRBV11-2 and J usage is TRBJ2-1; 9 nucleotides match TRBD2. CDR1 is SGHAT and CDR2 is FQNNGV in the germline V gene. The J segment lost 4 bases and the V segment lost 5 bases, leaving 9 bases of the junction unmatched. The CDR3 covers 16 residues.

The chain has TRBV12-3 or TRBV12-4 and TRBJ2-2, with 11 nucleotides matching TRBD2. Losses at the gene ends were 6 bases for V and 8 bases for J; bases not matched to a gene: 8. The CDR3 is 15 residues long. The CDR3 region has the DNA TGTGCCAGCAGCCTTAGCGGGAGGGCCGGGGGGGAGCTGTTTTTT. It yields the protein CASSLSGRAGGELFF.

The chain combines TRBV6-2 or TRBV6-3 with TRBJ2-3; D may be TRBD1 (6 bases). The CDR3 extends over 15 amino acids. The germline V gene has CDR1 MNHEY and CDR2 SVGEGT. With 1 base removed from V and 6 bases from J, the gap between germline ends came to 14 bases. The CDR3 loop is CASSYWDTFRDTQYF. The CDR3 nucleotides read TGTGCCAGCAGTTACTGGGACACCTTCCGGGATACGCAGTATTTT.

The chain carries TRBV29-1 and TRBJ2-3; 7 nucleotides line up with TRBD2. The CDR3 is 15 amino acids. Trimming at V came to 6 bases and at J to 0 bases, leaving 9 bases not matched to a gene. Germline assignment: CDR1 SQVTM and CDR2 ANQGSEA. The CDR3 region has the DNA TGCAGCGTCCAATATAGCGGGTCTAGCACAGATACGCAGTATTTT. It specifies CSVQYSGSSTDTQYF.

The rearrangement joins TRBV12-3 or TRBV12-4 to TRBJ1-1, with D maybe TRBD1 (5 bases). The V end lost 6 bases, the J end lost 0 bases, and 17 bases lay between the germline ends. The CDR3 totals 16 residues. As DNA, the CDR3 is TGTGCCAGCAGCTCCGATCCGGGACTGGTGAACACTGAAGCTTTCTTT. Its translation: CASSSDPGLVNTEAFF.

The V call is TRBV5-6, the J call TRBJ1-5, with 9 bases lining up with TRBD1. The CDR3 length is 17 residues. V trimming: 2 bases; J trimming: 5 bases; junction bases outside the gene matches: 11. Germline lookup yields CDR1 SGHDT and CDR2 YYEEEE. The CDR3 reads CASSFGTGSNRDQPQHF. The CDR3 region has the DNA TGTGCCAGCAGCTTTGGGACAGGGAGTAATAGGGATCAGCCCCAGCATTTT.

V and J are TRBV4-1 and TRBJ1-1; the D gene is possibly TRBD1 (5 bases). The CDR3 loop spans 13 amino acids. Trimming cost V 0 bases and J 11 bases, with 13 bases left between them. The germline CDR1 and CDR2 sequences are MGHRA and YSYEKL. CDR3 sequence: CASSQEDTVGAFF. In DNA, the CDR3 is TGCGCCAGCAGCCAAGAGGACACGGTTGGGGCTTTCTTT.

This clonotype was detected a few times. The chain has TRBV20-1 and TRBJ1-5; weak D call: TRBD1 (6 bases). Trimming removed 6 bases from V and 4 bases from J, with 13 bases in between. The germline V gene has CDR1 DFQATT and CDR2 SNEGSKA (reference sequence). This CDR3 spans 13 amino acids. This CDR3 is CSAASGANQPQHF. The CDR3 DNA follows: TGCAGTGCCGCGTCAGGGGCGAATCAGCCCCAGCATTTT.

This clonotype was picked up a small number of times. The rearrangement links TRBV3-1 to TRBJ2-7; TRBD2 agrees at 9 bases. The V and J ends lost 2 bases and 3 bases, in that order; junction bases with no gene match: 2. The CDR3 is 14 amino acids. Germline-derived CDR1 and CDR2 are LGHDT and YNNKEL (reference sequence). CDR3 bases: TGTGCCAGCAGCCAATTTAGCGGGAGCTACGAGCAGTACGTC. Its translation is CASSQFSGSYEQYV.

This sequence joins TRBV2 and TRBJ2-1, with a tentative D call TRBD2 (6 bases). The CDR3 covers 14 residues. In germline, CDR1 is SNHLY, CDR2 FYNNEI. V lost 4 bases and J 7 bases, leaving 14 bases between the germline ends. This CDR3 reads CASSAQGRGNEQFF. The CDR3 nucleotides read TGTGCCAGCAGTGCCCAGGGTCGGGGGAATGAGCAGTTCTTC. The full variable domain, with the rest looked up from reference TRBV2 and TRBJ2-1, is EPEVTQTPSHQVTQMGQEVILRCVPISNHLYFYWYRQILGQKVEFLVSFYNNEISEKSEIFDDQFSVERPDGSNFTLKIRSTKLEDSAMYFCASSAQGRGNEQFFGPGTRLTVL.

This clonotype has only a few counts. This rearrangement joins TRBV6-1 to TRBJ1-2; 9 bases are a match to TRBD1. The ends lost 8 bases at V and 7 bases at J; junction bases unmatched: 11. CDR1 and CDR2 from the germline V gene are MNHNS and SASEGT. This CDR3 has 14 amino acids. DNA for the CDR3: TGTGCCAGCGTACCCGGGACAGGGATTTTTGGCTACACCTTC. Translation: CASVPGTGIFGYTF.

V gene TRBV5-1 combines with J gene TRBJ2-3; the D gene is possibly TRBD2 (6 bases). V was clipped by 0 bases and J by 2 bases, with 13 bases between them. The CDR3 sequence is 16 residues long. Germline V lookup: CDR1 SGHRS, CDR2 YFSETQ. The CDR3 sequence is CASSLEAGRVTDTQYF. The CDR3 coding sequence is TGCGCCAGCAGCTTGGAGGCGGGACGGGTCACAGATACGCAGTATTTT.

This clonotype occurred a few times. The gene calls are TRBV2 and TRBJ2-1, with D possibly being TRBD2 (6 bases). The CDR3 is made up of 15 amino acids. V was cut by 6 bases and J by 2 bases, with 14 bases left in between. Germline CDR1 is SNHLY and CDR2 is FYNNEI. The DNA of the CDR3 is TGTGCCAGCAGACCCGGGACTTCTCCCTACAATGAGCAGTTCTTC. This gives the protein CASRPGTSPYNEQFF.

The gene calls are TRBV15 and TRBJ2-2; D tentatively fits TRBD1 or TRBD2 (5 bases each). The V gene lost 0 bases and the J gene lost 4 bases, with 12 bases spanning the gap. Looked up from germline, CDR1 is LNHNV and CDR2 is YYDKDF (reference sequence). This CDR3 has 16 residues. The CDR3 DNA follows: TGTGCCACCAGCAGAGAACGGGGACCCTTCACCGGGGAGCTGTTTTTT. Protein product: CATSRERGPFTGELFF.

The sample holds a few counts of this clonotype. The chain links TRBV11-2 to TRBJ2-1; no firm D call. Per germline, CDR1 SGHAT and CDR2 FQNNGV. V was cut by 2 bases and J by 0 bases, with 8 bases left in between. This CDR3 has 15 residues. The CDR3 coding sequence is TGTGCCAGCAGCTTAAGGGCAGCCTCCTACAATGAGCAGTTCTTC. Its translation is CASSLRAASYNEQFF. Variable domain in full (rest from reference TRBV11-2 and TRBJ2-1): EAGVAQSPRYKIIEKRQSVAFWCNPISGHATLYWYQQILGQGPKLLIQFQNNGVVDDSQLPKDRFSAERLKGVDSTLKIQPAKLEDSAVYLCASSLRAASYNEQFFGPGTRLTVL.

The V and J genes are TRBV12-3 or TRBV12-4 and TRBJ2-3; a possible D gene is TRBD1 (6 bases). The CDR3 runs 15 residues. Between the trimmed V and J ends, which lost 6 bases and 2 bases, there was a span of 15 bases. CDR3 protein: CASRHRQVNTDTQYF. DNA of the CDR3: TGTGCCAGCAGGCACAGACAGGTCAACACAGATACGCAGTATTTT.

The J gene is TRBJ2-7, the V gene TRBV7-9, with 10 bases fitting TRBD2. With V trimmed by 3 bases and J by 5 bases, 4 bases remained unmatched. The CDR3 totals 14 residues. Germline V gene data show CDR1 as SEHNR and CDR2 as FQNEAQ (reference sequence). The CDR3 loop reads CASSFPSGSHEQYF. The CDR3 DNA reads TGTGCCAGCAGCTTTCCTAGCGGGAGTCACGAGCAGTACTTC.

The chain links TRBV11-2 to TRBJ1-6; D is uncertain. The CDR3 totals 14 residues. The V end was cut by 0 bases, the J end by 9 bases, with 9 bases between. Germline CDR1 SGHAT, CDR2 FQNNGV. This CDR3 is CASSLDLRGSPLHF. The DNA of the CDR3 is TGTGCCAGCAGCTTAGATCTCCGGGGTTCACCCCTCCACTTT.

This clonotype showed up just once. The rearrangement uses TRBV24-1 and TRBJ2-1; the match to TRBD2 covers 7 bases. Trimming at V came to 3 bases and at J to 7 bases, leaving 8 bases not matched to a gene. Per the germline V gene, CDR1 is KGHDR and CDR2 is SFDVKD. CDR3 length: 15 amino acids. In nucleotides, the CDR3 is TGTGCCACCAGTGATCCCGGGACTATCACAAATGAGCAGTTCTTC. Translating it yields CATSDPGTITNEQFF.

This clonotype has only a few counts. The chain carries TRBV7-2 and TRBJ1-3; no definite D call. CDR1 is SGHTA, CDR2 FQGNSA, per germline. V was trimmed by 5 bases and J by 6 bases, leaving 5 bases between them. CDR3 size: 11 residues. CDR3 protein: CASSPVNTIYF. DNA of the CDR3: TGTGCCAGCAGCCCGGTAAACACCATATATTTT.

The chain links TRBV6-1 to TRBJ1-4; perhaps TRBD1 as D (5 bases). The CDR3 is 15 residues long. Germline values: CDR1 MNHNS, CDR2 SASEGT. The V end lost 6 bases, the J end lost 6 bases, and 17 bases lay between the germline ends. CDR3 sequence (DNA): TGTGCCAGCAGAAAACCCGGGGCCCGGGATGAAAAACTGTTTTTT. Translating gives CASRKPGARDEKLFF.

This clonotype was detected only a few times. This chain uses TRBV12-3 or TRBV12-4 with TRBJ2-5; 12 bases line up with TRBD2. V lost 3 bases and J lost 6; bases outside the gene matches: 5. CDR3 size: 15 residues. This chain's CDR3 is CASSLTSGSIKTQYF. In nucleotides, the CDR3 is TGTGCCAGCAGTTTGACTAGCGGGAGTATAAAGACCCAGTACTTC.

This sequence joins TRBV2 and TRBJ1-4; tentative D call: TRBD1 (6 bases). From germline, CDR1 is SNHLY and CDR2 FYNNEI. V lost 7 bases and J lost 0, with 15 bases in between. The CDR3 length is 16 residues. CDR3 bases: TGTGCCAGCAAAAACCCGGACAGAACAACTAATGAAAAACTGTTTTTT. It yields the protein CASKNPDRTTNEKLFF.

This sequence joins TRBV5-1 and TRBJ2-5; TRBD2 agrees at 10 bases. The J segment lost 5 bases and the V segment lost 2 bases, leaving 9 bases of the junction unmatched. CDR1 and CDR2 from the germline V gene are SGHRS and YFSETQ. There are 16 residues in the CDR3. The CDR3 spells CASSFLLAGSLETQYF. CDR3 coding DNA: TGCGCCAGCAGCTTCTTACTAGCGGGAAGTTTGGAGACCCAGTACTTC.

The chain is built from TRBV5-1 and TRBJ2-2, with unresolved D. The CDR3 consists of 16 residues. In germline, CDR1 is SGHRS, CDR2 YFSETQ. V lost 2 bases to trimming and J lost 2 bases, with 13 bases between them. The CDR3 DNA follows: TGCGCCAGCAGCTTAAGCCCCGAAGCCAACACCGGGGAGCTGTTTTTT. Translating gives CASSLSPEANTGELFF. The full variable domain, with the rest looked up from reference TRBV5-1 and TRBJ2-2, is KAGVTQTPRYLIKTRGQQVTLSCSPISGHRSVSWYQQTPGQGLQFLFEYFSETQRNKGNFPGRFSGRQFSNSRSEMNVSTLELGDSALYLCASSLSPEANTGELFFGEGSRLTVL.

This clonotype appeared a few times. V gene TRBV20-1 combines with J gene TRBJ2-7; tentatively, D is TRBD2 (6 bases). The length of the CDR3 is 13 residues. V was clipped by 6 bases and J by 5 bases, with 17 bases between them. CDR1 DFQATT and CDR2 SNEGSKA come from the germline V gene (reference sequence). CDR3 loop: CSALPSPSDEQYF. In DNA, the CDR3 is TGCAGTGCGCTACCAAGCCCTAGCGACGAGCAGTACTTC.

This clonotype has at least ten counts. The chain links TRBV11-1 to TRBJ2-2; no reliable D call. Germline V CDR1 and CDR2: SGHAT, FQDESV (reference sequence). The V end was cut by 5 bases, the J end by 4 bases, with 8 bases between. CDR3 size: 13 residues. CDR3 coding DNA: TGTGCCAGCAGCCGTATGGGCACCGGGGAGCTGTTTTTT. It translates to CASSRMGTGELFF.

The table lists this clonotype with a few counts. V usage is TRBV7-2 and J usage is TRBJ2-1, with 10 bases matching TRBD2. The germline CDR1 and CDR2 sequences are SGHTA and FQGNSA. The CDR3 runs 13 residues. The V segment lost 4 bases and the J segment 15 bases; nucleotides outside the gene matches: 9. The CDR3 sequence is CASSSPSGSISFF. The CDR3 DNA follows: TGTGCCAGCAGCTCCCCTAGCGGGAGTATCTCGTTCTTC.